Below, one TCR beta chain is given with its context. Antigen specificity is unknown. This sample is part of a study of T cell responses to AZD1222 COVID-19 vaccine. The study's findings and limits: Most donors were white British and more were female, and clonal diversity was possibly underestimated.

Germline CDR1 is MGHRA and CDR2 is YSYEKL. V was pared by 3 bases and J by 3 bases, with 12 bases between. This CDR3 has 15 residues. Profiling relied on immunoSEQ multiplex PCR, and the TCRdb table lists in-frame clones only, not all of them. The sample shows some 100,000 clones, about 85% of them seen only once. This specimen was peripheral blood, taken on day 0 of AZD1222 vaccination. This TCR was sampled from an adult in good health. The chain combines TRBV4-1 with TRBJ1-5; D unclear. The DNA of the CDR3 is TGCGCCAGCAGCCAGGATGAACGGGACAATCAGCCCCAGCATTTT. Translated, it gives CASSQDERDNQPQHF.